One and the same sample provided the 28 T cell receptor beta chains below, sequenced in a study of long-term antiretroviral therapy in people with HIV. Survey-level immunoSEQ v3.0 assays were run. Only in-frame clones appear in the TCRdb table, and some are missing; sequencing was by immunoSEQ multiplex PCR. The data hold approximately 17,000 clones, with approximately 81% observed a single time. The specimen comprised unsorted PBMCs, sampled 0.6 years after starting antiretroviral therapy. The receptor set was obtained from a woman between 18 and 29 years old with HIV.

The gene calls are TRBV15 and TRBJ1-2, with D uncertain. The CDR3 has 16 amino acids. The germline gives CDR1 LNHNV, CDR2 YYDKDF (reference sequence). Deletions cut 0 bases from V and 4 bases from J, with 15 bases between. The CDR3 sequence is CATSRDPLGSPYGYTF. Here the CDR3 DNA reads TGTGCCACCAGCAGAGATCCGCTGGGGTCGCCCTATGGCTACACCTTC.

This chain joins TRBV27 and TRBJ2-7, with TRBD1 matching over 7 bases. V trimming: 8 bases; J trimming: 5 bases; junction bases outside the gene matches: 6. CDR1 is MNHEY and CDR2 is SMNVEV in the germline V gene (reference sequence). The CDR3 totals 12 residues. This chain's CDR3 is CASRTGAHEQYF. In DNA, the CDR3 is TGTGCCAGCCGAACAGGGGCCCACGAGCAGTACTTC.

This chain links TRBV9 with TRBJ2-2; no reliable D call. Trimming left V 1 base short and J 6 bases short, with 7 bases between. The germline V gene has CDR1 SGDLS and CDR2 YYNGEE. This CDR3 contains 13 residues. Written as DNA, the CDR3 is TGTGCCAGCAGCGTAAATAGTCCCGGGGAGCTGTTTTTT. It encodes CASSVNSPGELFF.

The chain has TRBV5-4 and TRBJ2-3; 7 bases are a match to TRBD2. Germline loops: CDR1 SGHNT, CDR2 YYREEE (reference sequence). The CDR3 is made up of 15 amino acids. J lost 5 bases, V lost 1 base, and 7 bases had no gene match. The CDR3 sequence is CASSLTDSGGDTQYF. The DNA of the CDR3 is TGTGCCAGCAGCTTGACCGATTCGGGGGGAGATACGCAGTATTTT.

In its sample, this clone was seen once. The chain couples TRBV2 to TRBJ2-3; 9 positions agree with TRBD2. J was trimmed by 0 bases and V by 6 bases; bases with no gene match: 10. The CDR3 totals 17 residues. The germline CDR1 and CDR2 sequences are SNHLY and FYNNEI. CDR3 coding DNA: TGTGCCAGCAGCCCTGGGACTAGCCCGTCTAGCACAGATACGCAGTATTTT. Translation: CASSPGTSPSSTDTQYF.

About this clone: Mismatch with germline at one junction end may stem from a read error. CDR3 amino acids: CASSPPSGEQFF. CDR3 DNA: TGTGCTAGCAGCCCCCCTAGCGGTGAGCAGTTCTTC. This chain uses TRBV7-7 with TRBJ2-1; TRBD2 agrees at 7 bases. The CDR3 has 12 amino acids. The germline CDR1 and CDR2 sequences are SSHAT and FNYEAQ (reference sequence).

This rearrangement joins TRBV6-6 to TRBJ2-2; D remains ambiguous. Germline V lookup: CDR1 MNHNY, CDR2 SVGAGI (reference sequence). The CDR3 has 14 amino acids. V lost 3 bases, J lost 1 base, and 6 bases lay in between. CDR3 in amino acids: CASSYQENTGELFF. CDR3 in DNA: TGTGCCAGCAGTTATCAGGAGAACACCGGGGAGCTGTTTTTT.

This clone was found a few times. The chain recombines TRBV7-3 with TRBJ2-1; D unresolved. The CDR3 runs to 16 residues. Germline V gives CDR1 SGHTA, CDR2 FQGTGA. Trimming left V 0 bases short and J 4 bases short, with 13 bases between. CDR3 sequence: CASSLTVNQQYNEQFF. The CDR3 coding sequence is TGTGCCAGCAGCTTAACGGTCAACCAACAGTACAATGAGCAGTTCTTC. The variable domain in full, with the rest retrieved from reference TRBV7-3 and TRBJ2-1, is GAGVSQTPSNKVTEKGKYVELRCDPISGHTALYWYRQSLGQGPEFLIYFQGTGAADDSGLPNDRFFAVRPEGSVSTLKIQRTERGDSAVYLCASSLTVNQQYNEQFFGPGTRLTVL.

The chain couples TRBV29-1 to TRBJ2-1, with D tentatively TRBD2 (5 bases). The CDR3 runs to 13 residues. V lost 6 bases to trimming and J lost 0 bases, with 9 bases between them. The germline V gene has CDR1 SQVTM and CDR2 ANQGSEA. The CDR3 spells CSVDLSSYNEQFF. The CDR3 coding sequence is TGCAGCGTGGACTTAAGCTCCTACAATGAGCAGTTCTTC.

The chain recombines TRBV5-1 with TRBJ2-3; a possible D gene is TRBD1 (5 bases). Germline V lookup: CDR1 SGHRS, CDR2 YFSETQ. Trimming left V 3 bases short and J 0 bases short, with 20 bases between. The CDR3 consists of 18 residues. CDR3 amino acids: CASSSTQGGDASTDTQYF. CDR3 nucleotides: TGCGCCAGCAGCTCCACCCAGGGTGGCGACGCTAGCACAGATACGCAGTATTTT.

This chain uses TRBV10-3 with TRBJ1-1, with D hard to call. The CDR3 consists of 14 residues. Trimming left V 4 bases short and J 2 bases short, with 11 bases between. Germline loops: CDR1 ENHRY, CDR2 SYGVKD. The CDR3 nucleotides read TGTGCCATCAGTGTAGGCGGTTTTAACACTGAAGCTTTCTTT. Translating it yields CAISVGGFNTEAFF.

The V gene is TRBV9, the J gene TRBJ2-7, with no clear D. Germline V gene lookup returns CDR1 SGDLS and CDR2 YYNGEE. The CDR3 has 11 amino acids. Trimming removed 0 bases from V and 3 bases from J, with 1 base in between. CDR3 in amino acids: CASSVVYEQYF. The CDR3, as DNA: TGTGCCAGCAGCGTAGTCTACGAGCAGTACTTC.

The chain combines TRBV19 with TRBJ1-1; TRBD1 aligns across 10 bases. Trimming cost V 5 bases and J 5 bases; bases outside gene matches: 5. CDR1 is LNHDA and CDR2 is SQIVND in the germline V gene (reference sequence). The CDR3 totals 14 residues. The CDR3 here is CASSPPDRGTEAFF. The CDR3 coding sequence is TGTGCCAGTAGTCCCCCGGACAGGGGGACTGAAGCTTTCTTT. Based on the CDR3 plus reference TRBV19 and TRBJ1-1, the full variable domain is DGGITQSPKYLFRKEGQNVTLSCEQNLNHDAMYWYRQDPGQGLRLIYYSQIVNDFQKGDIAEGYSVSREKKESFPLTVTSAQKNPTAFYLCASSPPDRGTEAFFGQGTRLTVV.

This rearrangement joins TRBV14 to TRBJ1-4; D call uncertain. Germline loops: CDR1 SGHDN, CDR2 FVKESK. CDR3 length: 12 amino acids. V was cut by 4 bases and J by 7 bases, with 7 bases left in between. DNA for the CDR3: TGTGCCAGCAGCCGTGGGCGTGAAAAACTGTTTTTT. Its translation is CASSRGREKLFF.

V and J are TRBV10-3 and TRBJ2-2; tentatively, D is TRBD1 or TRBD2 (6 bases each). CDR3 length: 20 amino acids. CDR1 and CDR2 from the germline V gene are ENHRY and SYGVKD. The ends were cut back, 0 bases at V and 3 bases at J, with 23 bases in the middle. The CDR3 here is CAISESGGQSSSFDTGELFF. DNA for the CDR3: TGTGCCATCAGTGAGTCCGGGGGCCAAAGTTCCAGTTTCGACACCGGGGAGCTGTTTTTT.

The gene calls are TRBV4-2 and TRBJ1-1; no clear D gene. This CDR3 spans 15 amino acids. V lost 0 bases, J lost 0 bases, and 8 bases lay in between. Germline CDR1 is LGHNA and CDR2 is YNFKEQ. The chain's CDR3 is CASSQDGQVNTEAFF. The DNA of the CDR3 is TGTGCCAGCAGCCAAGATGGGCAGGTGAACACTGAAGCTTTCTTT.

The chain uses TRBV5-4 and TRBJ2-2; weak D call: TRBD2 (7 bases). Germline V gives CDR1 SGHNT, CDR2 YYREEE (reference sequence). The V gene lost 3 bases and the J gene lost 3 bases, with 15 bases spanning the gap. This CDR3 contains 16 residues. The CDR3 here is CASSSGGGRDTGELFF. The CDR3 DNA reads TGTGCCAGCAGCTCGGGGGGCGGGAGAGACACCGGGGAGCTGTTTTTT.

This clone appeared a few times. This sequence joins TRBV6-5 and TRBJ2-2; no firm D call. CDR3 size: 12 residues. V lost 6 bases and J 9 bases, leaving 11 bases between the germline ends. Germline CDR1 reads MNHEY; CDR2 reads SVGAGI. As DNA, the CDR3 is TGTGCCAGCAGACGTGGACCCCGGGAGCTGTTTTTT. Its translation is CASRRGPRELFF.

The rearrangement joins TRBV13 to TRBJ1-1, with 7 bases that match TRBD1. Germline V CDR1 and CDR2: PRHDT, FYEKMQ (reference sequence). V dropped 1 base and J dropped 3; count of bases not matched to a gene: 8. This CDR3 is 16 amino acids long. The DNA for the CDR3 is TGTGCCAGCAGCTTAGCGCAGGGGGACGTGGACACTGAAGCTTTCTTT. It specifies CASSLAQGDVDTEAFF.

This clone was picked up a small number of times. The genes are TRBV10-3 and TRBJ1-5; the D gene is possibly TRBD1 (5 bases). This CDR3 is built from 13 residues. Germline V CDR1 and CDR2: ENHRY, SYGVKD. V was shortened by 8 bases and J by 7 bases, with 15 bases between the two germline ends. CDR3 bases: TGTGCCATCCGAAGGGACGTCGAACAGCCCCAGCATTTT. Translation gives CAIRRDVEQPQHF.

V gene TRBV7-9 combines with J gene TRBJ2-4; possible D gene TRBD2, 5 bases. Trimming left V 1 base short and J 1 base short, with 8 bases between. The CDR3 loop spans 15 amino acids. CDR1 SEHNR and CDR2 FQNEAQ come from the germline V gene (reference sequence). This CDR3 is CASSLGTFAKNIQYF. The CDR3 bases are TGTGCCAGCAGCTTAGGGACTTTTGCCAAAAACATTCAGTACTTC.

The genes are TRBV5-1 and TRBJ1-5, with D perhaps TRBD1 (5 bases). Germline V gene sequence: CDR1 SGHRS, CDR2 YFSETQ. The CDR3 covers 15 residues. The V gene lost 4 bases and the J gene lost 1 base, with 12 bases spanning the gap. The CDR3 coding sequence is TGCGCCAGCAGCCAGGACAATGCGAGCAATCAGCCCCAGCATTTT. Translation: CASSQDNASNQPQHF. Full variable domain (missing parts from reference TRBV5-1 and TRBJ1-5): KAGVTQTPRYLIKTRGQQVTLSCSPISGHRSVSWYQQTPGQGLQFLFEYFSETQRNKGNFPGRFSGRQFSNSRSEMNVSTLELGDSALYLCASSQDNASNQPQHFGDGTRLSIL.

The chain recombines TRBV4-3 with TRBJ2-2; weak D call: TRBD2 (6 bases). Germline-derived CDR1 and CDR2 are LGHNA and YSLEER. The CDR3 consists of 17 residues. V was pared by 0 bases and J by 3 bases, with 14 bases between. CDR3 in DNA: TGCGCCAGCAGCCAAGATTTGGAGGGGATGGACACCGGGGAGCTGTTTTTT. This encodes CASSQDLEGMDTGELFF.

With regard to this clone: A read error may account for a junction end that differs from germline. V gene TRBV11-1 combines with J gene TRBJ1-1; D is undetermined. The CDR3 contains 14 residues. CDR1 and CDR2 from the germline V gene are SGHAT and FQDESV (reference sequence). CDR3 sequence (DNA): TGTGCCAGCACCTTATTACCTGAGGCCACTGAAGCTTTCTTT. As protein: CASTLLPEATEAFF.

The V and J genes are TRBV7-2 and TRBJ1-1; TRBD1 is a possible D gene (5 bases). Trimming cost V 3 bases and J 3 bases, with 11 bases left between them. This CDR3 spans 14 amino acids. Germline-derived CDR1 and CDR2 are SGHTA and FQGNSA. The CDR3 coding sequence is TGTGCCAGCAGCTTTTCGGGGGGGGACACTGAAGCTTTCTTT. It yields the protein CASSFSGGDTEAFF.

The CDR3 spells CASSHIAGAGEKLFF. The CDR3 DNA is TGCGCCAGCAGCCATATAGCAGGGGCTGGTGAAAAACTGTTTTTT. J is TRBJ1-4 and V is TRBV4-3; weak D call: TRBD1 (6 bases). V was pared by 3 bases and J by 7 bases, with 15 bases between. Germline-derived CDR1 and CDR2 are LGHNA and YSLEER. CDR3 length: 15 residues.

The genes are TRBV7-9 and TRBJ2-1, with 8 bases lining up with TRBD1. This CDR3 has 14 amino acids. V trimming: 5 bases; J trimming: 9 bases; junction bases outside the gene matches: 9. Germline assignment: CDR1 SEHNR and CDR2 FQNEAQ (reference sequence). The CDR3 here is CASSPQGVTGEQFF. The DNA of the CDR3 is TGTGCCAGCAGCCCACAGGGGGTTACGGGTGAGCAGTTCTTC. The full variable domain, its missing parts supplied by reference TRBV7-9 and TRBJ2-1, is DTGVSQNPRHKITKRGQNVTFRCDPISEHNRLYWYRQTLGQGPEFLTYFQNEAQLEKSRLLSDRFSAERPKGSFSTLEIQRTEQGDSAMYLCASSPQGVTGEQFFGPGTRLTVL.

This clone showed up just once. V and J are TRBV4-3 and TRBJ2-2; 10 positions agree with TRBD2. V lost 1 base to trimming and J lost 0 bases; unmatched junction nucleotides: 5. Germline loops: CDR1 LGHNA, CDR2 YSLEER. The CDR3 contains 18 residues. DNA for the CDR3: TGCGCCAGCAGCCAAGCCCCTAGCGGGGGCCCGAACACCGGGGAGCTGTTTTTT. Amino acids: CASSQAPSGGPNTGELFF.